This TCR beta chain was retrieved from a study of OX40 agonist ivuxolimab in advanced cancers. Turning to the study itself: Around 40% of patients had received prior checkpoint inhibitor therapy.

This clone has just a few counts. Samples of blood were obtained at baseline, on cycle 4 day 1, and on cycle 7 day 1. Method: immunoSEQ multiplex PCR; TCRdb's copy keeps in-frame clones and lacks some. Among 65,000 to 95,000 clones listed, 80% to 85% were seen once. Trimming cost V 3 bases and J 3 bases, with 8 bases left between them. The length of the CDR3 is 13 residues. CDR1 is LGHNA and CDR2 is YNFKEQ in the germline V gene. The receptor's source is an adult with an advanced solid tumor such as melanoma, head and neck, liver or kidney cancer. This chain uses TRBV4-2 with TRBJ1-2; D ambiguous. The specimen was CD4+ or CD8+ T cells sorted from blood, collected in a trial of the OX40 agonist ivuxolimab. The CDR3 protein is CASSHDVDYGYTF. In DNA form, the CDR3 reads TGTGCCAGCAGCCACGATGTAGACTATGGCTACACCTTC.